This TCR beta chain stems from a study of siplizumab effects on memory and regulatory T cells. Study-wide results and caveats: Left unconfirmed was the suppressive function of proliferating Tregs from siplizumab cultures. Sequences below about 10^-5 frequency were poorly captured, and few alloreactive clones mapped to unstimulated subsets.

The CDR3 length is 13 residues. V was pared by 5 bases and J by 5 bases, with 3 bases of the junction left unmatched. Germline CDR1 is SGHTA and CDR2 is FQGTGA. Profiling relied on immunoSEQ multiplex PCR, and the TCRdb table lists in-frame clones only, not all of them. Seen here are some 100,000 clones, 93% observed once, and the top ten hold approximately 7.1%. This clone was observed once. The antigen remains unidentified. The sequenced sample was CD8+ T cells sorted from blood. The clonotype originates from a human donor in good health. The V and J genes are TRBV7-3 and TRBJ2-3; 8 nucleotides line up with TRBD1. The CDR3 loop is CASSPDRGDTQYF. CDR3 sequence (DNA): TGTGCCAGCAGCCCCGACAGGGGAGATACGCAGTATTTT.